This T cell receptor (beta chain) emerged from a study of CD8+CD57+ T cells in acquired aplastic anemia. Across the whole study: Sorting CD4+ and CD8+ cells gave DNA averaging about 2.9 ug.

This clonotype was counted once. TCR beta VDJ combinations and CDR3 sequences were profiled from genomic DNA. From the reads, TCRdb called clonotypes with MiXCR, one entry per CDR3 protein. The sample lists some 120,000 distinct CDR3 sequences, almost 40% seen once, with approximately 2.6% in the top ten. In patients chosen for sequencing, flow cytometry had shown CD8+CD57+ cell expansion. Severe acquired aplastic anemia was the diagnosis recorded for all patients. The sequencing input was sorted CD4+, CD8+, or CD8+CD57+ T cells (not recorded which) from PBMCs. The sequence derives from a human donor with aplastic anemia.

The chain's CDR3 is CASRGGTDTQYF. CDR3 nucleotides: TGTGCCAGCAGGGGGGGCACAGATACGCAGTATTTT. The chain is built from TRBV9 and TRBJ2-3; D possibly matches TRBD1 or TRBD2 (5 bases each). Per the germline V gene, CDR1 is SGDLS and CDR2 is YYNGEE. The V end lost 5 bases, the J end lost 1 base, and 5 bases lay between the germline ends. The CDR3 sequence is 12 residues long. Filled out from reference TRBV9 and TRBJ2-3, the complete variable domain reads DSGVTQTPKHLITATGQRVTLRCSPRSGDLSVYWYQQSLDQGLQFLIQYYNGEERAKGNILERFSAQQFPDLHSELNLSSLELGDSALYFCASRGGTDTQYFGPGTRLTVL.